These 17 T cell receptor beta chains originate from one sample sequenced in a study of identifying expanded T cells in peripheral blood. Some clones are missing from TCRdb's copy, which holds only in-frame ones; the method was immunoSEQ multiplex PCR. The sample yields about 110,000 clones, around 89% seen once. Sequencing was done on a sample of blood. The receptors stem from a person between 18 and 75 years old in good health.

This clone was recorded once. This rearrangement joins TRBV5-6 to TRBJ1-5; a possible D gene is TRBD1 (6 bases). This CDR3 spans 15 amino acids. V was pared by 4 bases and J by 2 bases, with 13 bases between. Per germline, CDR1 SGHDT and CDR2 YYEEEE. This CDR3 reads CASSDRHGGNQPQHF. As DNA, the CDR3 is TGTGCCAGCAGCGACAGGCACGGCGGCAATCAGCCCCAGCATTTT.

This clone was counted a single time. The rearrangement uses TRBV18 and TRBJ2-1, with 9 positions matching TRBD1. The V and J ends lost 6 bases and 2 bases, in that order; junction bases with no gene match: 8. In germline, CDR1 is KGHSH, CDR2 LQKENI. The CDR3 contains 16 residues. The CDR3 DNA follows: TGTGCCAGCTCGCCTGAACAGGGGGCGGCCTACAATGAGCAGTTCTTC. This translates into CASSPEQGAAYNEQFF.

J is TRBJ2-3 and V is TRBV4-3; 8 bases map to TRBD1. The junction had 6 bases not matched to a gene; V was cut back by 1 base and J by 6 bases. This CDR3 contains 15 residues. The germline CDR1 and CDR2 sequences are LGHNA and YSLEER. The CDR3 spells CASSQGQGAGDTQYF. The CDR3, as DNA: TGCGCCAGCAGCCAAGGGCAGGGGGCAGGGGATACGCAGTATTTT.

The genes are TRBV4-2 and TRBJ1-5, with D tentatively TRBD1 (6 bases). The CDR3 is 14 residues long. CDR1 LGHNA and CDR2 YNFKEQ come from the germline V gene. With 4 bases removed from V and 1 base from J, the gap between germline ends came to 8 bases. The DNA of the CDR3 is TGTGCCAGCAGCCCCGGACAGAGCAATCAGCCCCAGCATTTT. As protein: CASSPGQSNQPQHF.

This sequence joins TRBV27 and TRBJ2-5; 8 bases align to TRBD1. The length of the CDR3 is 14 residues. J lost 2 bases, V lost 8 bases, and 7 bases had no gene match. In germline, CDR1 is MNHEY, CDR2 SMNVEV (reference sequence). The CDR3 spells CASHRGQGQETQYF. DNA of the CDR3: TGTGCCAGCCACAGAGGACAGGGACAAGAGACCCAGTACTTC.

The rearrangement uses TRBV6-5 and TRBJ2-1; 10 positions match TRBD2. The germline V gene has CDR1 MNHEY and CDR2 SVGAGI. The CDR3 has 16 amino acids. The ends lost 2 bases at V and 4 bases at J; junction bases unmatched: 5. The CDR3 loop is CASSYGSGGGYNEQFF. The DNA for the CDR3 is TGTGCCAGCAGTTACGGGAGCGGGGGGGGATACAATGAGCAGTTCTTC.

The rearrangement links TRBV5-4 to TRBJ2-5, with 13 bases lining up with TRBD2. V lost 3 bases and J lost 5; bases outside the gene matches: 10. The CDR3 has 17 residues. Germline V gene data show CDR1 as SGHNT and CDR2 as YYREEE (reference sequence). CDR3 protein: CASSSRVLAGGRETQYF. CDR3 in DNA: TGTGCCAGCAGCTCCAGAGTACTAGCGGGGGGGCGGGAGACCCAGTACTTC.

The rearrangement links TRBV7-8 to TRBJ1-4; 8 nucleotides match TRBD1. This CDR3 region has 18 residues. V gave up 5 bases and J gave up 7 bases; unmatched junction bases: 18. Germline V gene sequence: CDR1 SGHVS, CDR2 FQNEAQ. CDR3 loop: CASSTQARGRRPGEKLFF. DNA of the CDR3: TGTGCCAGCAGCACACAAGCCAGGGGGCGCCGTCCGGGTGAAAAACTGTTTTTT.

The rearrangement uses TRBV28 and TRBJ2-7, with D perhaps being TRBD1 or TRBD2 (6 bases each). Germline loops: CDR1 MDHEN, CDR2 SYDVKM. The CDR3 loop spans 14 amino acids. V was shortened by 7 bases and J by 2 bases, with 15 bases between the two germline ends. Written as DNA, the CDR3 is TGTGCCAGCATAGGAGGGGGGACTCCCTACGAGCAGTACTTC. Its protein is CASIGGGTPYEQYF.

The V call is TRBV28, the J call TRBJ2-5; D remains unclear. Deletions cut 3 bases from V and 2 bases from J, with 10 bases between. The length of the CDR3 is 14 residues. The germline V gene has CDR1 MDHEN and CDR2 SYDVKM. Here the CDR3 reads CASSFDGLQETQYF. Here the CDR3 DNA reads TGTGCCAGCAGTTTTGACGGCCTGCAAGAGACCCAGTACTTC.

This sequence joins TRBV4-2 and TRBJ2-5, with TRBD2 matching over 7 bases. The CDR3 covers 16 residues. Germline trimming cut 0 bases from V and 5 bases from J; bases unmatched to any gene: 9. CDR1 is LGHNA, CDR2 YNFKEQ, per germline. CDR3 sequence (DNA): TGTGCCAGCAGCCAAGAGGTTGCGGGGGATCGGGAGACCCAGTACTTC. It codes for CASSQEVAGDRETQYF.

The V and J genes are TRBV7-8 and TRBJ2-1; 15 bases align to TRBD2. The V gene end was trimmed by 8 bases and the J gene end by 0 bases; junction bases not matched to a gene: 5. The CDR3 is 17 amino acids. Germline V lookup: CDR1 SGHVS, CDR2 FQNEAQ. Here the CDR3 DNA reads TGTGCCAGCCTAGGACTAGCGGGGGGGTTCTCCTACAATGAGCAGTTCTTC. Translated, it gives CASLGLAGGFSYNEQFF.

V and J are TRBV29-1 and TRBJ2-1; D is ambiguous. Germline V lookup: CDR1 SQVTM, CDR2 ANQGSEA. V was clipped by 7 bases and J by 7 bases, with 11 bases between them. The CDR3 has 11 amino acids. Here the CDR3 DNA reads TGCAGCGCCTGGCAGGCGAATGAGCAGTTCTTC. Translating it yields CSAWQANEQFF.

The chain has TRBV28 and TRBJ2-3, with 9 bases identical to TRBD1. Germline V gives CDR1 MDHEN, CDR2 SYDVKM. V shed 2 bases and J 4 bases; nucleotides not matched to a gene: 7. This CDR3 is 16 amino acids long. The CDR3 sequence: CASSLAGDRAADTQYF. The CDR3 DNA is TGTGCCAGCAGTTTAGCCGGGGACAGGGCAGCAGATACGCAGTATTTT. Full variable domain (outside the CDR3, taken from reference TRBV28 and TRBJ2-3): DVKVTQSSRYLVKRTGEKVFLECVQDMDHENMFWYRQDPGLGLRLIYFSYDVKMKEKGDIPEGYSVSREKKERFSLILESASTNQTSMYLCASSLAGDRAADTQYFGPGTRLTVL.

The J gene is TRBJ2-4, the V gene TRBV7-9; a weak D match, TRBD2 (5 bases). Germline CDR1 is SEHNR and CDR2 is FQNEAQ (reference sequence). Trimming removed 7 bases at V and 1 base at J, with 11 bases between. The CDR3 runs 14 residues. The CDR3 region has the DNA TGTGCCAGCATCTTCCGCGGGGCCAAAAACATTCAGTACTTC. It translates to CASIFRGAKNIQYF.

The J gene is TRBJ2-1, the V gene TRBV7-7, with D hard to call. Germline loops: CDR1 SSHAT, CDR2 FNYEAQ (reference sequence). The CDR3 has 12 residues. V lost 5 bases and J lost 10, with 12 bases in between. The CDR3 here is CASSPLNGEQFF. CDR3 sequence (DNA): TGTGCCAGCAGCCCCCTTAACGGGGAGCAGTTCTTC. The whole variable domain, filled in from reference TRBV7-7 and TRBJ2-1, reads GAGVSQSPRYKVTKRGQDVTLRCDPISSHATLYWYQQALGQGPEFLTYFNYEAQPDKSGLPSDRFSAERPEGSISTLTIQRTEQRDSAMYRCASSPLNGEQFFGPGTRLTVL.

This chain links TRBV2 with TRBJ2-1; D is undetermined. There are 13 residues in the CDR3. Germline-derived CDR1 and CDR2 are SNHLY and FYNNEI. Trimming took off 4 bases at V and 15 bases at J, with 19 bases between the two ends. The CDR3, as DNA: TGTGCCAGCAGTGTCATGAGTTCTCCCCCCCCGTTCTTC. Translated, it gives CASSVMSSPPPFF. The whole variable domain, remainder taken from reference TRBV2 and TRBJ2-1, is EPEVTQTPSHQVTQMGQEVILRCVPISNHLYFYWYRQILGQKVEFLVSFYNNEISEKSEIFDDQFSVERPDGSNFTLKIRSTKLEDSAMYFCASSVMSSPPPFFGPGTRLTVL.